This T cell receptor beta chain was found in a study of blood T cell repertoires in COVID-19. In the study overall: PBMCs, B-cell-depleted T cells, or T cells provided the cDNA or gDNA that made up the material.

Individuals drawn from approximately 22 US areas were roughly 18 to 95 years old. The CDR3 extends over 13 amino acids. Between the trimmed V and J ends, which lost 3 bases and 8 bases, there was a span of 13 bases. Germline V gene lookup returns CDR1 SGHTA and CDR2 FQGNSA. Study processing details: The assay estimated nucleated cells by amplifying reference gene primers. Only in-frame clones appear in the TCRdb table, and some are missing; sequencing was by immunoSEQ multiplex PCR. V, J and clone size derive from that table, while D and trimming were established from the DNA sequence. This sample has about 220,000 clones, with roughly 89% found just once. This clone was recorded once.

Sequencing was carried out using PBMCs or T cells enriched from blood (not recorded which). V is TRBV7-2 and J is TRBJ1-2; D remains ambiguous. The TCR originated in a woman aged 40 to 49 with acute COVID-19. The CDR3 coding sequence is TGTGCCAGCAGCTTCGGCGCCCCGGGAGGCTACACCTTC. Translating it yields CASSFGAPGGYTF.